This T cell receptor (beta chain) appears in the sequencing data of a study of shared clonotypes between healthy human individuals. As for the study in general: Each donor had three CD4 naive, three CD4 memory, two CD8 naive and one CD8 memory plate.

Trimming removed 3 bases from V and 5 bases from J, with 17 bases in between. The CDR3 totals 15 residues. Germline V lookup: CDR1 SGHRS, CDR2 YFSETQ. Replicate PCRs from sorted subsets contained roughly 200 ng DNA, which is around 30,000 T cell genomes. Assay: immunoSEQ multiplex PCR; the TCRdb copy retains only in-frame clones and omits some. The table shows 950,000 to 1,300,000 clones, with approximately 72% occurring only once. Naive CD4+ cells were CD45RA-selected; the remaining cells were memory. The genes are TRBV5-1 and TRBJ2-5; perhaps TRBD2 as D (5 bases). This receptor was identified in a man in his late teens or twenties in good health. Sequencing was carried out using memory CD4+ T cells sorted from blood. The sample's subset: CD45RA-negative fraction. The CDR3 sequence: CASSSFRGSAETQYF. The CDR3 nucleotides read TGCGCCAGCAGCTCCTTTCGAGGGTCAGCGGAGACCCAGTACTTC. The whole variable domain, remainder taken from reference TRBV5-1 and TRBJ2-5, is KAGVTQTPRYLIKTRGQQVTLSCSPISGHRSVSWYQQTPGQGLQFLFEYFSETQRNKGNFPGRFSGRQFSNSRSEMNVSTLELGDSALYLCASSSFRGSAETQYFGPGTRLLVL.